A single sample is the source of the 13 T cell receptor beta chains below, sequenced in a study of blood T cells in healthy people across ages. Using a J-beta primer mix together with a sample-barcoded 5' primer, a second PCR was run for roughly 7 to 12 cycles. TCRdb re-called the 5' RACE reads with MiXCR, one entry per CDR3 protein. The sample carries some 560,000 distinct CDR3 sequences, approximately 26% recorded once. The same data also contributed to another study, on T cells of mothers and their children.

The sequenced sample consisted of blood. These receptors all stem from a boy younger than 10 in good health.

This clonotype was counted ten times or more. This chain connects TRBV12-3 or TRBV12-4 to TRBJ2-7, with D unclear. Trimming removed 2 bases at V and 4 bases at J, with 6 bases between. The CDR3 sequence is 12 residues long. In nucleotides, the CDR3 is TGTGCCAGCAGTTTATCAGCGTACGAGCAGTACTTC. Residues: CASSLSAYEQYF.

This clonotype was seen only once. The chain recombines TRBV9 with TRBJ2-6, with D possibly matching TRBD2 (7 bases). The CDR3 contains 17 residues. Germline V gives CDR1 SGDLS, CDR2 YYNGEE. The V and J ends lost 2 bases and 1 base respectively, with 13 bases between them. CDR3 DNA: TGTGCCAGCAGCGTTGGGGGGGGGCTTTCTGGGGCCAACGTCCTGACTTTC. Translating it yields CASSVGGGLSGANVLTF.

This clonotype has more than one count but fewer than ten. This chain links TRBV18 with TRBJ1-1; D is undetermined. The CDR3 runs to 17 residues. Trimming left V 5 bases short and J 3 bases short, with 22 bases between. Per germline, CDR1 KGHSH and CDR2 LQKENI. The CDR3 nucleotides are TGTGCCAGCTCAACACGGGCTACTGGGCAAAAGGACACTGAAGCTTTCTTT. Residues: CASSTRATGQKDTEAFF. The full variable domain, rest sourced from reference TRBV18 and TRBJ1-1, is NAGVMQNPRHLVRRRGQEARLRCSPMKGHSHVYWYRQLPEEGLKFMVYLQKENIIDESGMPKERFSAEFPKEGPSILRIQQVVRGDSAAYFCASSTRATGQKDTEAFFGQGTRLTVV.

This chain connects TRBV27 to TRBJ2-2, with TRBD2 matching 9 bases. The germline gives CDR1 MNHEY, CDR2 SMNVEV (reference sequence). This CDR3 contains 16 residues. V shed 4 bases, J shed 4 bases, and the junction held 7 bases outside the gene matches. The CDR3 DNA reads as TGTGCCAGCAGTTCAATAAGCGGGAGGAGCACCGGGGAGCTGTTTTTT. This translates into CASSSISGRSTGELFF.

The chain combines TRBV5-1 with TRBJ2-5, with 8 positions matching TRBD2. Losses at the gene ends were 3 bases for V and 2 bases for J; bases not matched to a gene: 9. Germline V gene lookup returns CDR1 SGHRS and CDR2 YFSETQ. The CDR3 sequence is 16 residues long. CDR3 region: CASSWGQRGIQETQYF. The CDR3 DNA sequence: TGCGCCAGCAGCTGGGGGCAGCGGGGGATACAAGAGACCCAGTACTTC. Using reference TRBV5-1 and TRBJ2-5 for the parts outside the CDR3, the full variable domain is KAGVTQTPRYLIKTRGQQVTLSCSPISGHRSVSWYQQTPGQGLQFLFEYFSETQRNKGNFPGRFSGRQFSNSRSEMNVSTLELGDSALYLCASSWGQRGIQETQYFGPGTRLLVL.

The chain links TRBV5-1 to TRBJ2-3; D is uncertain. This CDR3 spans 13 amino acids. Germline V gene sequence: CDR1 SGHRS, CDR2 YFSETQ. V was cut by 0 bases and J by 4 bases, with 6 bases left in between. CDR3 sequence: CASSLEVPDTQYF. CDR3 DNA: TGCGCCAGCAGCTTGGAGGTCCCAGATACGCAGTATTTT.

This sequence joins TRBV4-1 and TRBJ2-3, with TRBD1 as a possible D gene (6 bases). CDR3 length equals 14 residues. Germline CDR1 MGHRA, CDR2 YSYEKL. The germline V and J ends were trimmed by 5 bases and 1 base, with 10 bases remaining between them. For the CDR3, the DNA is TGCGCCAGCAGCAGAGGGGGAGGCACAGATACGCAGTATTTT. Its protein product is CASSRGGGTDTQYF.

The rearrangement uses TRBV18 and TRBJ2-7, with D perhaps matching TRBD2 (6 bases). CDR3 size: 15 residues. Germline V gene data show CDR1 as KGHSH and CDR2 as LQKENI. Trimming shortened V by 1 base and J by 5 bases, and 15 bases separated the two germline ends. The DNA for the CDR3 is TGTGCCAGCTCACCACTTCGTAAGGGCGGGGACGAGCAGTACTTC. The encoded protein is CASSPLRKGGDEQYF.

This clonotype was picked up a small number of times. The rearrangement links TRBV20-1 to TRBJ2-1; 8 nucleotides agree with TRBD2. Trimming cost V 4 bases and J 3 bases; bases outside gene matches: 11. The CDR3 length is 16 residues. CDR1 and CDR2 from the germline V gene are DFQATT and SNEGSKA (reference sequence). CDR3 sequence (DNA): TGCAGTGCTAAGAAACCGGGACTAGATAGCTACAATGAGCAGTTCTTC. The encoded protein is CSAKKPGLDSYNEQFF.

This clonotype was seen more than once but under ten times. V gene TRBV9 combines with J gene TRBJ1-6; D call uncertain. V was trimmed by 0 bases and J by 0 bases, leaving 10 bases between them. CDR3 length equals 17 residues. Germline loops: CDR1 SGDLS, CDR2 YYNGEE. The CDR3 sequence: CASSVGQVDSYNSPLHF. For the CDR3, the DNA is TGTGCCAGCAGCGTAGGCCAGGTCGACTCCTATAATTCACCCCTCCACTTT.

The rearrangement joins TRBV7-9 to TRBJ2-1, with 10 bases matching TRBD2. This CDR3 has 13 residues. Germline V gives CDR1 SEHNR, CDR2 FQNEAQ (reference sequence). The trim removed 4 bases at V and 8 bases at J, leaving 2 bases unmatched. This CDR3 reads CASSSGLAYEQFF. DNA of the CDR3: TGTGCCAGCAGCTCGGGACTAGCGTATGAGCAGTTCTTC.

This clonotype was seen a few times. Written as DNA, the CDR3 is TGCAGCGTTGTGTTGGGGTACGAGCAGTACTTC. Its protein product is CSVVLGYEQYF. V gene TRBV29-1 combines with J gene TRBJ2-7; D remains ambiguous. Trimming shortened V by 4 bases and J by 4 bases, and 8 bases separated the two germline ends. This CDR3 contains 11 residues. Germline-derived CDR1 and CDR2 are SQVTM and ANQGSEA.

V gene TRBV27 combines with J gene TRBJ2-5, with D perhaps matching TRBD2 (6 bases). TRBJ2-7 explains the end of the DNA better; the J call may be wrong. Germline V gene lookup returns CDR1 MNHEY and CDR2 SMNVEV (reference sequence). This CDR3 contains 16 residues. The CDR3: CASSFPFGGPSYEQYF. Here the CDR3 DNA reads TGTGCCAGCAGTTTCCCCTTCGGGGGACCCTCCTACGAGCAGTACTTC.